This T cell receptor (beta chain) was identified in a study of cytomegalovirus exposure and HLA in healthy donors (dated by TCRdb to 2017 to 2019). In the study overall: An earlier analysis of approximately 640 of the donors reported approximately 290 Gb of sequence data and some 120 million unique TCR beta sequences from 150 million to 200 million T cells. An early release covering more than 500 HLA-typed donors comprised about 300 gigabases of sequencing data and 85 million to 100 million unique TCR sequences. Among the roughly 390 genotyped donors, under 90% belonged to the genetic ancestry cluster associated with self-reported Caucasian donors. The study was designed to test whether signatures of past pathogen exposure could be identified by cataloging public T cell receptors. The study profiled the T cell repertoires of 550 to 700 subjects by immunosequencing and related them to cytomegalovirus serostatus. Along with the roughly 700-subject first cohort, a separate validation cohort of about 110 different subjects was used. High-throughput TCR immunosequencing, statistical association of individual TCRs with disease status, and machine learning were combined to predict cytomegalovirus infection status. A later analysis re-examined previously published TCR beta repertoires from more than 600 donors and added high-resolution HLA genotyping to investigate patterns of TCR occurrence. Rather than using new phenotypic data, the later analysis identified candidate immune exposures from TCR beta sequences and from how often those sequences occurred across donors. An earlier analysis of approximately 640 of the donors applied high-throughput TCR beta sequencing to assess whether each TCR beta V gene segment acted as functional or pseudogenic. Donor age, sex, ethnicity and CMV serostatus were collected together with the repertoire data. A later genetic analysis took genome-wide SNP genotypes for about 65% of the 666 donors and used that subset as a discovery cohort. All discovery cohort repertoires had been generated on a single sequencing platform. HLA typing covered class I and class II loci at four-digit resolution. Typing coverage varied by locus: 629-630 donors for A, B, C, DRB1 and DQB1; about 520 for DQA1; around 610 for DPA1; approximately 450 for DPB1. Several DR-DQ haplotypes were treated as single units for association and clustering because of strong linkage in the cohort. Among roughly 400 genotyped donors of the cohort, an average of roughly 230,000 unique TCR beta nucleotide sequences was sequenced per donor, of which about 20% were non-productive.

Receptors were amplified or captured by the immunoSEQ multiplex PCR assay. For the multiplex PCR, a mixture combining 60 forward primers for TCR Vbeta segments and 13 reverse primers for TCR Jbeta segments was used. Amplification of the CDR3 region of rearranged TCR beta genes was performed with a multiplex PCR assay on genomic DNA. The Illumina HiSeq System was used to sequence the amplified TCR beta libraries as 87-base-pair reads. The authors' analysis ran thus. In a later analysis, 70 million to 95 million unique TCR beta chains were counted across the approximately 620 repertoires, and around 11 million of these chains were shared by at least two donors. To remove PCR and sequencing errors, raw reads were error-corrected and collapsed into unique sequences using a nearest-neighbor algorithm that merged closely related sequences. Alignment of CDR3 sequences to IMGT reference sequences was used to assign V, D and J gene segments. For a sequence to be retained, a match of at least six nucleotides was required to both a V gene segment and a J gene segment. Rearrangements were called productive when the CDR3 lacked stop codons and stayed in frame with V and J; all others were non-productive. CDR3 was defined by IMGT convention, running from the second conserved V-encoded cysteine to the conserved J-encoded phenylalanine. In an earlier analysis of roughly 580 of the donors, sequences lacking an unambiguous match to a single V gene segment were excluded. An earlier analysis of fewer than 750 of the donors classified V segments as functional when productive rearrangements were above 56.7% and as segregating when the standard deviation between donors was above 5%. A statistical classification framework was built to diagnose cytomegalovirus status from the catalog of TCR beta chain sequences. In a later analysis, V and J genes were assigned by comparing TCR nucleotide sequences against IMGT/GENE-DB human TR gene sequences. Using the TCRdist pipeline, a later analysis assigned CDR3 sequences along with most-parsimonious VDJ recombination scenarios. In a later analysis, every TCR beta chain was defined by the combination of its CDR3 amino acid sequence and its V-gene family, and reads without a unique V-gene family were dropped. As a way to deal with suspected cross-contamination and a sequencing artifact, a later analysis dropped 450 to 600 nucleotide sequences that were highly shared and had low generation probability. For each public chain, a later analysis derived a clonal expansion index from normalized ranks of inferred template counts within each repertoire. Generation probabilities in a later analysis came from a VDJ recombination model fitted to out-of-frame rearrangements, and those results were checked against IGoR. In a later analysis, TCR-TCR, TCR-HLA and TCR-CMV co-occurrence was scored with hypergeometric tests, and a repertoire-size bias correction was applied to TCR pairs. To estimate false discovery rates, a later analysis permuted the HLA or CMV assignments 20 times. A later analysis grouped co-occurring TCRs with DBSCAN, adding TCRdist sequence similarity when clustering within HLA-allele-positive subsets. Repertoires with fewer than 30,000 or more than 120,000 public chains, plus five repertoires with anomalous nucleotide sharing, were excluded from co-occurrence clustering. The immuneACCESS repertoire file appears here via TCRdb, limited to in-frame rearrangements. These files lack a portion of the clones; in checked studies, under half of the deficit traces to unresolved V genes, and the cause of the others is not known. Clone size and V and J calls were adopted from that table, with D and trimming inferred from the DNA. The data table for this sample lists around 120,000 clones. Less than 4.5% of the sample rests with the top ten.

Comments on this clone: There is no known antigen for this receptor.

In total, 630 or so healthy bone marrow donors made up the cohort. All cohort members were sampled while nominally healthy, although unrecorded immune exposures were likely present. The donor was CMV seronegative and belonged to the group of over 300 seronegative cohort members. A peripheral blood sample was provided by each donor, and peripheral blood mononuclear cells were used for TCR beta sequencing. Genomic DNA was extracted from the blood cell samples with the Qiagen DNeasy Blood Extraction Kit. The research as a whole found: Because HLA typing was missing for some donors at each locus, association tests included only the typed subset. Linkage disequilibrium might explain the correlated functional status among segregating V segments, but an unknown experimental factor could not be excluded. A later analysis associated 17,000 or so TCR beta sequences with specific HLA alleles at a false discovery rate of 0.05. When HLA alleles, especially DR and DQ, strongly co-occurred, TCR associations were difficult to assign to individual alleles. A further reported finding was that TCR beta sequences accurately predicted the HLA-A and HLA-B alleles for most subjects in the first cohort. A later genetic analysis reported fewer N-insertions in productive TCRs among donors in an Asian-associated ancestry cluster than the roughly 620-donor mean. Most TCR sequences were seen in very few donors, while some public TCRs were found in many individuals. According to a later analysis, parvovirus B19, influenza, CMV and Epstein-Barr virus appeared linked to several top co-occurrence clusters. Most CMV-associated TCR beta chains appeared to be HLA-restricted in a later analysis, and the HLA associations seemed to be driven largely by CMV exposure. CMV serostatus was the only immune exposure information available for the cohort. In both the original and validation cohorts, the classifier was reported to diagnose cytomegalovirus status with high specificity and sensitivity. The study listed over 150 TCR beta chains as associated with cytomegalovirus. A later analysis found that TCR association rates varied across HLA loci, with DRB1 alleles showing the most associated TCRs and HLA-C alleles the fewest. A cluster of highly shared sequence variants was judged likely to be a technical artifact of the sequencing pipeline. In a later analysis, HLA-associated TCR beta chains showed more clonal expansion and lower generation probabilities than non-associated chains that were equally common. About 17 rarely observed V segments, including chromosome 9 orphons, were excluded from the earlier analysis of a few hundred of the donors because counts were too low. In this cohort, only TCR beta chains were sequenced, and detectable features were limited by the absence of alpha or paired-chain data. In a later genetic analysis, a missense DCLRE1C variant was associated with V-gene and J-gene trimming of TCR beta chains, and the association was replicated in an independent cohort. Because the 87-base-pair reads could not distinguish some IMGT-functional V segments, including TRBV6-2 and TRBV6-3, those segments were excluded. Broadly in line with IMGT annotations, most TCR beta V segments showed up in productive rearrangements about 87% or about 30% of the time in an earlier analysis of under 700 of the donors. The authors suggested that the approach could potentially be extended to other disease states and immunological phenotypes. A few of the identified cytomegalovirus-associated TCR beta chains were confirmed in vitro to be specific for cytomegalovirus antigens. The presence/absence analyses assumed that sequencing depth was roughly uniform across donors, and that assumption may not be true.

The CDR1 and CDR2 encoded by the germline V gene (reference sequence) are GTSNPN and SVGIG. The junction shows trimming of 1 base on V and 11 bases on J, and the gene matches do not reach 3 bases of it. The CDR3 starts with the cysteine, ends with the phenylalanine, and has 13 residues. Just the 39-base CDR3 DNA is kept, in frame starting at base 1. The sequence derives from a man aged 18 to 30 in good health and CMV-seronegative. The specimen sequenced was PBMCs. The chain joins TRBV30 to TRBJ1-6, and TRBD1 aligns with 9 junction nucleotides. The DNA sequence is given as TGTGCCTGGAGTGGGACAGGGGCTCCACCCCTCCACTTT. Its protein reads: CAWSGTGAPPLHF.